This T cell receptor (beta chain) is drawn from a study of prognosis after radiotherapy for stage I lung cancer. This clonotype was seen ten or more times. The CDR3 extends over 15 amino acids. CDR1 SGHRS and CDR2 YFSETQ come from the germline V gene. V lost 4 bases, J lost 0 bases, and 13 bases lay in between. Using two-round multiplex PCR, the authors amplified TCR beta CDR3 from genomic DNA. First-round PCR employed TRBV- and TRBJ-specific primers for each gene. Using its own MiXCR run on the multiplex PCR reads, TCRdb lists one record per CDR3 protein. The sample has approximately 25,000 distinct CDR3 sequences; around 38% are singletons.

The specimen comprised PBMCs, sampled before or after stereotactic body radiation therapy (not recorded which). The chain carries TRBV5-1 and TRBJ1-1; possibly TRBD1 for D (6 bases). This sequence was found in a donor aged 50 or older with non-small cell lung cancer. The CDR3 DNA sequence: TGCGCCAGCAGCCTCCGGACAGCTATGAACACTGAAGCTTTCTTT. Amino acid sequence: CASSLRTAMNTEAFF.